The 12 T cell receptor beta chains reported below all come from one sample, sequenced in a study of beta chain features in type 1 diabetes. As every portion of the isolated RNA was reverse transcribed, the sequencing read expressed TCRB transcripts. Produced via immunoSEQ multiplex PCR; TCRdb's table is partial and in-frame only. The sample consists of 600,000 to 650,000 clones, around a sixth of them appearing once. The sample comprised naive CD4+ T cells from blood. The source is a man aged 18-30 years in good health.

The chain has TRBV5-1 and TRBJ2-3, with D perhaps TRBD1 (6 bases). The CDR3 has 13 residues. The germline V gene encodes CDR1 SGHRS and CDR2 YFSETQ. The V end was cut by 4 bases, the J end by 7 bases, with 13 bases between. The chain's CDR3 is CASSTGQIHTQYF. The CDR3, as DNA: TGCGCCAGCAGCACTGGACAGATCCATACGCAGTATTTT.

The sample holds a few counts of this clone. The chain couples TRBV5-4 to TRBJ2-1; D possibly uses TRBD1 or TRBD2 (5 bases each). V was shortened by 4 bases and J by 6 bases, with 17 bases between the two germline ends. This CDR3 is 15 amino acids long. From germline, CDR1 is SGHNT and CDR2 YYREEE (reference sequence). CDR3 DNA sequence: TGTGCCAGCAGCAGGAAAGGGTGGGACGGCAATGAGCAGTTCTTC. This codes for CASSRKGWDGNEQFF.

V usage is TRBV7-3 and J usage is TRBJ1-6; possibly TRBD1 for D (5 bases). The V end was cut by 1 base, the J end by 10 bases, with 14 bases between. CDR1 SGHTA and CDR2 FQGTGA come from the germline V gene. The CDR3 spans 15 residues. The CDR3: CASSLKDGGASPLHF. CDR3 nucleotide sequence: TGTGCCAGCAGCTTAAAGGACGGGGGAGCGTCACCCCTCCACTTT. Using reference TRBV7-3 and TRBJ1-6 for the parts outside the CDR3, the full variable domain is GAGVSQTPSNKVTEKGKYVELRCDPISGHTALYWYRQSLGQGPEFLIYFQGTGAADDSGLPNDRFFAVRPEGSVSTLKIQRTERGDSAVYLCASSLKDGGASPLHFGNGTRLTVT.

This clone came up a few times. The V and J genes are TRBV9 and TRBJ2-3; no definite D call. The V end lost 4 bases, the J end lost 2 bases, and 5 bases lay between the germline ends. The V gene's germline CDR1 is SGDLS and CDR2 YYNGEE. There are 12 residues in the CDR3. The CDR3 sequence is CASSHYTDTQYF. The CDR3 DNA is TGTGCCAGCAGCCATTACACAGATACGCAGTATTTT.

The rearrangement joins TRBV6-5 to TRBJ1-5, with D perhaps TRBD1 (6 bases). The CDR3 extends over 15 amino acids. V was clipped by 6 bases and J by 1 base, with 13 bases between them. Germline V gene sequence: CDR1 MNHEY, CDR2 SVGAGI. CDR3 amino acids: CASRSDRQSNQPQHF. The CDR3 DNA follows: TGTGCCAGCAGATCCGACAGGCAAAGCAATCAGCCCCAGCATTTT.

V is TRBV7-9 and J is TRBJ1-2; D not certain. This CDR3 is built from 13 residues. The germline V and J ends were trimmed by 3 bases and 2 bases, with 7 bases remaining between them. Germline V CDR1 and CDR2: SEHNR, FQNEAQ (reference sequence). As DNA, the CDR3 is TGTGCCAGCAGCTTCGTCTCAAACTATGGCTACACCTTC. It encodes CASSFVSNYGYTF.

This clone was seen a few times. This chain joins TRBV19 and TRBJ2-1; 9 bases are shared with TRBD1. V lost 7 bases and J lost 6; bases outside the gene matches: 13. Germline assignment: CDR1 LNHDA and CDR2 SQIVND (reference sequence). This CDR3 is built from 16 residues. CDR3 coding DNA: TGTGCCAGTACCAGGCTCGGGGGACAGGGTCCCAATGAGCAGTTCTTC. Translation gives CASTRLGGQGPNEQFF.

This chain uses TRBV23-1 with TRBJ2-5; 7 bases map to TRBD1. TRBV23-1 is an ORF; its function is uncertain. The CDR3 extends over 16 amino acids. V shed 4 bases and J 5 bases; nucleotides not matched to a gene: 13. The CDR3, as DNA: TGCGCCAGCAGTCCACTCCCCGACAGGGAACCGGAGACCCAGTACTTC. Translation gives CASSPLPDREPETQYF.

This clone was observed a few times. CDR3 protein: CASSFAWTSAETQYF. The CDR3 nucleotides read TGTGCCAGCAGCTTTGCTTGGACTAGCGCGGAGACCCAGTACTTC. The gene calls are TRBV7-9 and TRBJ2-5, with 9 bases fitting TRBD2. The CDR3 is made up of 15 amino acids. Germline trimming cut 3 bases from V and 5 bases from J; bases unmatched to any gene: 7. Germline V gives CDR1 SEHNR, CDR2 FQNEAQ (reference sequence).

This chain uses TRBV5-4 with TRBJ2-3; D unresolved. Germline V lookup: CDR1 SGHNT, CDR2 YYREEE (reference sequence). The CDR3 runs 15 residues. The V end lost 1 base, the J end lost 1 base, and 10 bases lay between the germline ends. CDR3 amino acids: CASSLLGIGTDTQYF. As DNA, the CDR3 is TGTGCCAGCAGCTTGTTGGGGATCGGCACAGATACGCAGTATTTT.

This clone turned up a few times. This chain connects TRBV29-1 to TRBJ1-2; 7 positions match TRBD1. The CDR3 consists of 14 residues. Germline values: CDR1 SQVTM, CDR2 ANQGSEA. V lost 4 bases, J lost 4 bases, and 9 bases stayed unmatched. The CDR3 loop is CSVAVRDSLYGYTF. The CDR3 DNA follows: TGCAGCGTTGCCGTCCGGGACAGCCTCTATGGCTACACCTTC.

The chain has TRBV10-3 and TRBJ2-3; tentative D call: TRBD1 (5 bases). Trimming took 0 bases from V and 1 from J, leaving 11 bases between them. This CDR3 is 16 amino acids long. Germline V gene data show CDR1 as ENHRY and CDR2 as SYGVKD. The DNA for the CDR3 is TGTGCCATCAGTGAGTCCCCAGGGCGCGGCACAGATACGCAGTATTTT. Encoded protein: CAISESPGRGTDTQYF.